This TCR beta chain was profiled in a study of cytomegalovirus exposure and HLA in healthy donors. Use of 60 Vbeta and 13 Jbeta primers characterized the PCR. Clones were sequenced by immunoSEQ multiplex PCR, and TCRdb holds only the in-frame ones, with some missing. This table has 200,000 to 250,000 clones, roughly 83% appearing once. Remarks on this clone: Its antigen is unidentified.

V was pared by 2 bases and J by 0 bases, with 6 bases between. The CDR3 totals 14 residues. CDR1 MGHRA and CDR2 YSYEKL come from the germline V gene. Study results and caveats: Researchers counted some 150 TCR beta chains as cytomegalovirus-associated. As was reported, the HLA-A and HLA-B alleles of most subjects were accurately predicted from TCR beta sequences.

The sample taken for sequencing was PBMCs. The genes are TRBV4-1 and TRBJ2-3; D is perhaps TRBD2 (6 bases). The TCR was taken from a boy between 2 and 15 years old in good health and CMV-seronegative. CDR3 protein: CASSQSGSTDTQYF. The CDR3 DNA follows: TGCGCCAGCAGCCAAAGCGGGAGCACAGATACGCAGTATTTT.